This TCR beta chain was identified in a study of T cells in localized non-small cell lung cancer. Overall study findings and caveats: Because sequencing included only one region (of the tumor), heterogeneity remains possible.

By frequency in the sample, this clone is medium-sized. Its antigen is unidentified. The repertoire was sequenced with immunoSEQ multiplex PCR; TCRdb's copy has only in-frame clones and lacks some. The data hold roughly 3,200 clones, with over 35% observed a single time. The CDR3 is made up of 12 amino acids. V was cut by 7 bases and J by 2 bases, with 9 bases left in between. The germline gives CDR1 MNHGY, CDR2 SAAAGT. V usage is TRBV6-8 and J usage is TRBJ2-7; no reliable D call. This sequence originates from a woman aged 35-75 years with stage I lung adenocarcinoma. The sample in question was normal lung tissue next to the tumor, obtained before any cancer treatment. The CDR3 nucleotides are TGTGCCAGCACCTCGGACGCCTACGAGCAGTACTTC. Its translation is CASTSDAYEQYF.